These 3 T cell receptor beta chains were all obtained from the same sample, sequenced in a study of T cells after yellow fever vaccination. TCRdb re-called the 5' RACE reads with MiXCR, one entry per CDR3 protein. The table shows around 260,000 distinct CDR3 sequences, with 5.2% occurring only once. Sample: CD4+ T cells sorted from PBMCs, taken on the day of the yellow fever booster vaccination. The receptor source for this set is a man between 18 and 29 years old who received the YFV17D yellow fever vaccine.

This clonotype was picked up a small number of times. The J gene is TRBJ2-2, the V gene TRBV4-2; D might be TRBD1 (5 bases). Trimming left V 5 bases short and J 3 bases short, with 16 bases between. The CDR3 loop spans 16 amino acids. Per germline, CDR1 LGHNA and CDR2 YNFKEQ. The CDR3 nucleotides read TGTGCCAGCAGCTCCGGTGGTGGGGCGGACACCGGGGAGCTGTTTTTT. This codes for CASSSGGGADTGELFF.

V usage is TRBV12-3 or TRBV12-4 and J usage is TRBJ2-2; D gene unclear. CDR3 size: 13 residues. Trimming took 3 bases from V and 5 from J, leaving 7 bases between them. CDR3 loop: CASSFSVTGELFF. DNA for the CDR3: TGTGCCAGCAGTTTTAGTGTAACCGGGGAGCTGTTTTTT.

Turning to this clonotype: A read error is possible here, since a much larger clone lies one base away. The rearrangement uses TRBV15 and TRBJ2-1, with a weak D call TRBD2 (5 bases). Per germline, CDR1 LNHNV and CDR2 YYDKDF (reference sequence). The CDR3 sequence is 16 residues long. Trimming shortened V by 0 bases and J by 8 bases, and 17 bases separated the two germline ends. CDR3 loop: CATSRENSGWSYEQFF. Written as DNA, the CDR3 is TGTGCCACCAGCAGAGAGAACTCGGGGTGGAGTTATGAGCAGTTCTTC.